Presented here are 24 T cell receptor beta chains from one specimen sequenced in a study of cytomegalovirus exposure and HLA in healthy donors. Data came from immunoSEQ multiplex PCR; TCRdb stores just in-frame clones and leaves some out. The sample consists of approximately 150,000 clones, 85% to 90% of them appearing once. The sample consisted of PBMCs. The origin of the receptors is a woman aged 25 to 39 in good health and CMV-seronegative.

The V and J genes are TRBV4-3 and TRBJ1-2; D is perhaps TRBD1 (6 bases). This CDR3 has 14 amino acids. CDR1 is LGHNA and CDR2 is YSLEER in the germline V gene. Trimming cost V 5 bases and J 0 bases, with 10 bases left between them. In DNA form, the CDR3 reads TGCGCCAGCAGCGAACAGGGTACTAACTATGGCTACACCTTC. Amino acids: CASSEQGTNYGYTF.

The chain carries TRBV6-5 and TRBJ1-2; possible D gene TRBD1, 5 bases. V was pared by 5 bases and J by 4 bases, with 14 bases between. This CDR3 is 14 amino acids long. The germline CDR1 and CDR2 sequences are MNHEY and SVGAGI. CDR3 residues: CASSPGGSLYGYTF. CDR3 in DNA: TGTGCCAGCAGTCCGGGGGGGTCCCTCTATGGCTACACCTTC.

The genes are TRBV6-5 and TRBJ1-2; TRBD1 aligns across 10 bases. CDR3 length: 15 amino acids. CDR1 and CDR2 from the germline V gene are MNHEY and SVGAGI. V trimming: 8 bases; J trimming: 4 bases; junction bases outside the gene matches: 10. CDR3 DNA: TGTGCCAGCTCTCGCGGGACAGGGGACTTCTATGGCTACACCTTC. Its translation is CASSRGTGDFYGYTF.

The chain uses TRBV7-8 and TRBJ2-7, with 8 bases identical to TRBD2. Looked up from germline, CDR1 is SGHVS and CDR2 is FQNEAQ. The CDR3 length is 14 residues. Unmatched junction bases numbered 10, after V lost 5 bases and J lost 7 bases. The CDR3 bases are TGTGCCAGCAGCAGAAACGGGGGGGCCGGGGAGCAGTACTTC. It translates to CASSRNGGAGEQYF.

The count of this clone is one. The same CDR3 arises from other DNA sequences in this sample as well. The chain uses TRBV7-2 and TRBJ2-7, with 8 bases matching TRBD2. CDR1 SGHTA and CDR2 FQGNSA come from the germline V gene. CDR3 length: 14 residues. The V segment lost 2 bases and the J segment 2 bases; nucleotides outside the gene matches: 2. CDR3 in amino acids: CASSLRGGTYEQYF. In DNA form, the CDR3 reads TGTGCCAGCAGCTTACGCGGGGGGACCTACGAGCAGTACTTC.

The chain has TRBV25-1 and TRBJ1-2; no definite D call. The germline gives CDR1 MGHDK, CDR2 SYGVNS. V was clipped by 4 bases and J by 3 bases, with 12 bases between them. This CDR3 contains 14 residues. CDR3 residues: CASSGLGEDYGYTF. CDR3 sequence (DNA): TGTGCCAGCAGTGGCCTTGGGGAGGACTATGGCTACACCTTC.

The chain has TRBV7-9 and TRBJ2-5, with D possibly being TRBD2 (5 bases). The ends were cut back, 5 bases at V and 5 bases at J, with 27 bases in the middle. CDR3 length: 18 amino acids. Germline CDR1 and CDR2: SEHNR and FQNEAQ (reference sequence). In DNA, the CDR3 is TGTGCCAGCAGCCTCGGAACGGGCGGGTGGTCAATAGGTGAGACCCAGTACTTC. Translating gives CASSLGTGGWSIGETQYF.

The rearrangement links TRBV5-1 to TRBJ2-7; 13 bases fit TRBD2. This CDR3 is built from 16 residues. Trimming removed 3 bases from V and 6 bases from J; junction bases left unmatched: 9. The germline CDR1 and CDR2 sequences are SGHRS and YFSETQ. DNA for the CDR3: TGCGCCAGCAGCTCTCTGACTAGCGGGGGGCTGAGCGAGCAGTACTTC. Amino acids: CASSSLTSGGLSEQYF.

The genes are TRBV4-1 and TRBJ2-1; D remains unclear. The CDR3 has 12 amino acids. Trimming shortened V by 2 bases and J by 5 bases, and 4 bases separated the two germline ends. Germline-derived CDR1 and CDR2 are MGHRA and YSYEKL. CDR3 residues: CASSQHDNEQFF. The CDR3 region has the DNA TGCGCCAGCAGCCAACATGACAATGAGCAGTTCTTC.

The chain carries TRBV11-2 and TRBJ2-6, with D hard to call. CDR1 is SGHAT and CDR2 is FQNNGV in the germline V gene. The CDR3 has 15 residues. Trimming took 5 bases from V and 2 from J, leaving 10 bases between them. CDR3 in amino acids: CASSPARAGANVLTF. The CDR3 DNA reads as TGTGCCAGCAGCCCCGCCCGGGCTGGGGCCAACGTCCTGACTTTC. Filled out from reference TRBV11-2 and TRBJ2-6, the complete variable domain reads EAGVAQSPRYKIIEKRQSVAFWCNPISGHATLYWYQQILGQGPKLLIQFQNNGVVDDSQLPKDRFSAERLKGVDSTLKIQPAKLEDSAVYLCASSPARAGANVLTFGAGSRLTVL.

The CDR3 bases are TGTGCCAGCAGTGCCCCCTCCAGGGGGCCAAACATTCAGTACTTC. Residues: CASSAPSRGPNIQYF. The V and J genes are TRBV2 and TRBJ2-4, with 8 nucleotides matching TRBD1. CDR1 and CDR2 (germline): SNHLY, FYNNEI. J was trimmed by 6 bases and V by 4 bases; bases with no gene match: 8. The CDR3 contains 15 residues.

The chain has TRBV6-5 and TRBJ2-7; TRBD2 agrees at 7 bases. The V gene's germline CDR1 is MNHEY and CDR2 SVGAGI. This CDR3 region has 13 residues. Trimming removed 8 bases from V and 2 bases from J; junction bases left unmatched: 6. CDR3 nucleotides: TGTGCCAGCTCTCGGGGGGAGGCCTACGAGCAGTACTTC. This translates into CASSRGEAYEQYF.

The chain is built from TRBV5-1 and TRBJ2-2; 8 positions agree with TRBD1. This CDR3 spans 16 amino acids. Germline V CDR1 and CDR2: SGHRS, YFSETQ. The V gene end was trimmed by 4 bases and the J gene end by 1 base; junction bases not matched to a gene: 6. The CDR3 region is CASSKKGTGNTGELFF. CDR3 sequence (DNA): TGCGCCAGCAGCAAGAAGGGGACAGGGAACACCGGGGAGCTGTTTTTT.

The V gene is TRBV11-2, the J gene TRBJ1-2; 10 nucleotides align to TRBD1. The CDR3 has 16 residues. CDR1 and CDR2 from the germline V gene are SGHAT and FQNNGV. J was trimmed by 5 bases and V by 6 bases; bases with no gene match: 12. CDR3 protein: CASRPISGTGEYGYTF. CDR3 nucleotide sequence: TGTGCCAGCAGACCGATATCCGGGACAGGGGAGTATGGCTACACCTTC.

This chain joins TRBV29-1 and TRBJ2-1; TRBD2 is a possible D gene (5 bases). Germline V gene data show CDR1 as SQVTM and CDR2 as ANQGSEA. V lost 7 bases and J 0 bases, leaving 10 bases between the germline ends. The CDR3 length is 13 residues. The CDR3 DNA follows: TGCAGCGCAATCGGGAACTCCTACAATGAGCAGTTCTTC. Protein sequence: CSAIGNSYNEQFF.

CDR3 in DNA: TGTGCCAGCAGCTCCGGGACAACCTACAGCTCCTACAATGAGCAGTTCTTC. Its protein is CASSSGTTYSSYNEQFF. The chain combines TRBV7-9 with TRBJ2-1, with D possibly matching TRBD1 (6 bases). Germline lookup yields CDR1 SEHNR and CDR2 FQNEAQ (reference sequence). V lost 4 bases and J lost 0, with 16 bases in between. The CDR3 runs 17 residues. The variable domain in full, with the rest retrieved from reference TRBV7-9 and TRBJ2-1, is DTGVSQNPRHKITKRGQNVTFRCDPISEHNRLYWYRQTLGQGPEFLTYFQNEAQLEKSRLLSDRFSAERPKGSFSTLEIQRTEQGDSAMYLCASSSGTTYSSYNEQFFGPGTRLTVL.

The rearrangement links TRBV7-2 to TRBJ2-5; possible D gene TRBD2, 7 bases. Germline V gene lookup returns CDR1 SGHTA and CDR2 FQGNSA. The CDR3 contains 15 residues. V was cut by 2 bases and J by 4 bases, with 14 bases left in between. The CDR3: CASSLRGGARETQYF. CDR3 nucleotide sequence: TGTGCCAGCAGCTTACGTGGGGGGGCCCGAGAGACCCAGTACTTC.

This chain links TRBV7-6 with TRBJ2-1; 10 nucleotides align to TRBD2. In germline, CDR1 is SGHVS, CDR2 FNYEAQ. This CDR3 has 17 amino acids. Trimming removed 1 base from V and 6 bases from J; junction bases left unmatched: 9. DNA for the CDR3: TGTGCCAGCAGCTTAGTGGCGAGCGGGGGGGCAGGCAATGAGCAGTTCTTC. This translates into CASSLVASGGAGNEQFF.

Written as DNA, the CDR3 is TGTGCCAGCAGTCGACAGGGAGGAAATTCACCCCTCCACTTT. Translated, it gives CASSRQGGNSPLHF. V usage is TRBV6-1 and J usage is TRBJ1-6; 7 bases line up with TRBD1. With 5 bases clipped from V and 7 bases from J, the junction kept 5 bases outside the gene matches. CDR3 length equals 14 residues. Germline CDR1 reads MNHNS; CDR2 reads SASEGT.

This clone was counted a few times. This chain connects TRBV27 to TRBJ1-1; D might be TRBD1 (5 bases). CDR3 length: 13 residues. Trimming took off 6 bases at V and 7 bases at J, with 15 bases between the two ends. The germline CDR1 and CDR2 sequences are MNHEY and SMNVEV (reference sequence). CDR3 sequence (DNA): TGTGCCAGCAGCCCCGCAGGGTTTGTTGAAGCTTTCTTT. It translates to CASSPAGFVEAFF.

This clone was seen just once. The rearrangement uses TRBV12-5 and TRBJ1-2, with 7 bases aligning to TRBD1. Per the germline V gene, CDR1 is LGHNT and CDR2 is FRNRAP. This CDR3 spans 14 amino acids. V shed 7 bases, J shed 7 bases, and the junction held 12 bases outside the gene matches. The CDR3 coding sequence is TGTGCTAGTGTACAAATAGGGGCAGGGGGTGGCTACACCTTC. Its translation is CASVQIGAGGGYTF. The full variable domain, in which reference TRBV12-5 and TRBJ1-2 provide the parts outside the CDR3, is DARVTQTPRHKVTEMGQEVTMRCQPILGHNTVFWYRQTMMQGLELLAYFRNRAPLDDSGMPKDRFSAEMPDATLATLKIQPSEPRDSAVYFCASVQIGAGGGYTFGSGTRLTVV.

In this sample, this clone turned up a few times. V and J are TRBV10-1 and TRBJ2-7; D might be TRBD2 (5 bases). The V gene lost 3 bases and the J gene lost 5 bases, with 5 bases spanning the gap. In germline, CDR1 is WNHNN, CDR2 SYGVQD (reference sequence). The length of the CDR3 is 11 residues. This CDR3 reads CASSDGNEQYF. The CDR3 nucleotides read TGCGCCAGCAGTGACGGGAACGAGCAGTACTTC.

The rearrangement joins TRBV6-1 to TRBJ2-3; 12 nucleotides align to TRBD2. V gave up 1 base and J gave up 4 bases; unmatched junction bases: 0. Germline CDR1 reads MNHNS; CDR2 reads SASEGT. The CDR3 extends over 15 amino acids. The CDR3 reads CASSEGTSGADTQYF. CDR3 DNA: TGTGCCAGCAGTGAAGGGACTAGCGGGGCAGATACGCAGTATTTT.

The chain has TRBV29-1 and TRBJ1-1, with TRBD1 as a possible D gene (6 bases). Trimming removed 0 bases from V and 3 bases from J, with 17 bases in between. The CDR3 runs to 16 residues. Per the germline V gene, CDR1 is SQVTM and CDR2 is ANQGSEA. Here the CDR3 DNA reads TGCAGCGTTGAAGACCATCCGGACAGCAGGCACACTGAAGCTTTCTTT. This encodes CSVEDHPDSRHTEAFF.